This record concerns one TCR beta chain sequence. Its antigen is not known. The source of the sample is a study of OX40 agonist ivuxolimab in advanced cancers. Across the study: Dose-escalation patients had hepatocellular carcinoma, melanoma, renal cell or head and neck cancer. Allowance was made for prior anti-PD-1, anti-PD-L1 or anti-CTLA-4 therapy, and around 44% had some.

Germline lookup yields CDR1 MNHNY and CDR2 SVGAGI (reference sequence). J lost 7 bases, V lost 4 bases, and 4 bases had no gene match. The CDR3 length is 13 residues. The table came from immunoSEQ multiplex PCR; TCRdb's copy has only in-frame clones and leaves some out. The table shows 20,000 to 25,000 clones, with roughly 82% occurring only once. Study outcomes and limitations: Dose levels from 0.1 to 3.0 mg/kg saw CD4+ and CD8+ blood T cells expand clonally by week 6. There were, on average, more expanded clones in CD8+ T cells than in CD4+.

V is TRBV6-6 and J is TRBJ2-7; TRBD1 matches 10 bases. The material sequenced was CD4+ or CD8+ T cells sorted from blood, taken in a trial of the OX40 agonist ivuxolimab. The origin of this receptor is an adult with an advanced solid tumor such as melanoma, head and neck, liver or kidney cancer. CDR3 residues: CASSLTGGSEQYF. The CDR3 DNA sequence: TGTGCCAGCAGTTTGACAGGGGGCTCAGAGCAGTACTTC.